The clone carrying this T cell receptor beta chain was counted at least ten times. Its antigen is unidentified. This record belongs to a study of T cells in Graves' hyperthyroidism and ophthalmopathy. Points from the study as a whole: The model predicted ophthalmopathy a median around 6 months before onset. Blood also showed most of the thyroid clonotypes that were expanded above 0.001.

Lactation, pregnancy, other autoimmune disease or uncontrolled infection excluded patients. Preceding any ophthalmopathy symptoms, the blood sample dates from first hyperthyroidism diagnosis. TCR beta CDR3 sequences were amplified from RNA transcripts. The HTBI set primed first-round TCR CDR3 RT-PCR. TCRdb reprocessed the multiplex PCR reads via MiXCR and lists one record per CDR3 protein. The sample records some 600,000 distinct CDR3 sequences, roughly 13% being singletons. Sequenced input: blood. This receptor was taken from a woman in her 30s with Graves' hyperthyroidism that later progressed to Graves' ophthalmopathy.

CDR3 residues: CALLNEQFF. The CDR3 region has the DNA TGTGCCCTTCTCAATGAGCAGTTCTTC. The chain couples TRBV28 to TRBJ2-1; D uncertain. CDR1 is MDHEN and CDR2 is SYDVKM in the germline V gene. The CDR3 contains 9 residues. V was cut by 11 bases and J by 6 bases, with 5 bases left in between.